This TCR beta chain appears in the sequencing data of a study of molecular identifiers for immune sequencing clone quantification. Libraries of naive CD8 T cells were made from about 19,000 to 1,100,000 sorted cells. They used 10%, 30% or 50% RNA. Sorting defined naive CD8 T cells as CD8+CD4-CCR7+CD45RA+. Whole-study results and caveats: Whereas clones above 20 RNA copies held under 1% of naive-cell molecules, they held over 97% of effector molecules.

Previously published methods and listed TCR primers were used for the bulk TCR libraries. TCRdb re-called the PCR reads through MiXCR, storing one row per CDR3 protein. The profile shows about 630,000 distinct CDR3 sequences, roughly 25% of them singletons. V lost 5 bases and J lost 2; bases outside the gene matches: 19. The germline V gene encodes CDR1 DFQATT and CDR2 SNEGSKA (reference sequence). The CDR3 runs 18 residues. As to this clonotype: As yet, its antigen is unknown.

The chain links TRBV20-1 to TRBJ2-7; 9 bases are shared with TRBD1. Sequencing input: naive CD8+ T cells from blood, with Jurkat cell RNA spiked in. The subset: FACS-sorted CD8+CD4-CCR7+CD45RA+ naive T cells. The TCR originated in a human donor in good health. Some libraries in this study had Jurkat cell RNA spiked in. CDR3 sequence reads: CSAQRRDRVGAYTYEQYF. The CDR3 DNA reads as TGCAGTGCTCAACGAAGGGACAGGGTGGGGGCCTACACCTACGAGCAGTACTTC.